What follows is one TCR beta chain and its context. The sample originates from a study of blood T cell repertoires in COVID-19. Study overall: PBMCs, B-cell-depleted T cells, or T cells were the source of the cDNA or gDNA that made up the material.

Losses at the gene ends were 2 bases for V and 4 bases for J; bases not matched to a gene: 2. Germline V gene sequence: CDR1 LGHNT, CDR2 FRNRAP. This CDR3 comprises 13 residues. Sequencing used immunoSEQ multiplex PCR; TCRdb keeps in-frame clones, though not all of them. The table shows about 200,000 clones, with roughly 84% occurring only once. The source is a woman aged 25 to 45 who had been exposed to COVID-19. Sequenced material: PBMCs or T cells enriched from blood (not recorded which). V and J are TRBV12-5 and TRBJ2-7, with 7 bases aligning to TRBD2. The CDR3 nucleotides read TGTGCTAGTGGTTTGAGGGAGGGTTACGAGCAGTACTTC. This translates into CASGLREGYEQYF.